A single sample gave rise to the 5 T cell receptor beta chains below, sequenced in a study of blood T cell repertoires in COVID-19. TCRdb's table, derived via immunoSEQ multiplex PCR, lists solely in-frame clones and lacks some. The sample records about 360,000 clones, 70% to 90% being singletons. The sequencing input was peripheral blood. The source of these receptors is a woman in her sixties with COVID-19, enrolled during active disease.

CDR3 in amino acids: CASSEADQGNEKLFF. CDR3 DNA: TGTGCCAGCAGTGAAGCGGACCAGGGTAATGAAAAACTGTTTTTT. This sequence joins TRBV2 and TRBJ1-4; TRBD1 might be the D (5 bases). Germline values: CDR1 SNHLY, CDR2 FYNNEI. The CDR3 is 15 amino acids. The V end was cut by 0 bases, the J end by 4 bases, with 9 bases between.

V and J are TRBV18 and TRBJ1-2; 8 nucleotides match TRBD1. The V gene end was trimmed by 3 bases and the J gene end by 5 bases; junction bases not matched to a gene: 8. The germline gives CDR1 KGHSH, CDR2 LQKENI. This CDR3 has 15 amino acids. The CDR3 region is CASSPWQGASYGYTF. The CDR3 DNA sequence: TGTGCCAGCTCACCTTGGCAGGGGGCATCATATGGCTACACCTTC. The full variable domain, its missing parts supplied by reference TRBV18 and TRBJ1-2, is NAGVMQNPRHLVRRRGQEARLRCSPMKGHSHVYWYRQLPEEGLKFMVYLQKENIIDESGMPKERFSAEFPKEGPSILRIQQVVRGDSAAYFCASSPWQGASYGYTFGSGTRLTVV.

In this sample, this clone turned up once. CDR3 in amino acids: CASSLVAGVYNEQFF. DNA for the CDR3: TGTGCCAGCAGCTTAGTAGCGGGGGTGTACAATGAGCAGTTCTTC. The chain employs TRBV7-9 and TRBJ2-1; the match to TRBD2 covers 9 bases. The CDR3 sequence is 15 residues long. The germline gives CDR1 SEHNR, CDR2 FQNEAQ (reference sequence). J lost 4 bases, V lost 1 base, and 2 bases had no gene match. The full variable domain, with the rest looked up from reference TRBV7-9 and TRBJ2-1, is DTGVSQNPRHKITKRGQNVTFRCDPISEHNRLYWYRQTLGQGPEFLTYFQNEAQLEKSRLLSDRFSAERPKGSFSTLEIQRTEQGDSAMYLCASSLVAGVYNEQFFGPGTRLTVL.

The chain recombines TRBV7-3 with TRBJ2-2; 8 nucleotides match TRBD1. This CDR3 comprises 16 residues. Germline trimming cut 3 bases from V and 4 bases from J; bases unmatched to any gene: 7. The germline CDR1 and CDR2 sequences are SGHTA and FQGTGA. The CDR3 reads CASSLPGQGLTGELFF. CDR3 bases: TGTGCCAGCAGCTTGCCCGGACAGGGCCTCACCGGGGAGCTGTTTTTT.

The chain carries TRBV5-1 and TRBJ2-2, with D tentatively TRBD1 (6 bases). Trimming stripped 6 bases from V and 6 bases from J, with 12 bases between. Germline CDR1 SGHRS, CDR2 YFSETQ. The CDR3 is 13 amino acids. Here the CDR3 reads CASTWTVPGELFF. The CDR3 bases are TGCGCCAGCACTTGGACAGTCCCCGGGGAGCTGTTTTTT.